This section outlines one T cell receptor beta chain sequence together with its context. This record belongs to a study of blood T cell repertoires in COVID-19. Study context: Sample material is recorded as cDNA or gDNA derived from T cells, B-cell-depleted T cells, or PBMCs.

Germline loops: CDR1 SGHTA, CDR2 FQGNSA. The CDR3 runs to 16 residues. V was pared by 3 bases and J by 5 bases, with 11 bases of the junction left unmatched. Per the authors' pipeline: Amplification of reference gene primers was used by the study to estimate nucleated cell counts. Sequenced by immunoSEQ multiplex PCR; TCRdb stores in-frame clones only, minus some. V, J and clone size derive from that table, while D and trimming were established from the DNA sequence. In the table there are under 200,000 clones, approximately 81% of which are singletons. Seattle patients were enrolled while actively infected and followed longitudinally.

The V call is TRBV7-2, the J call TRBJ2-5; 8 bases fit TRBD1. Sequences were obtained from peripheral blood. The TCR was taken from a woman in her 70s with COVID-19, enrolled during active disease. Written as DNA, the CDR3 is TGTGCCAGCAGCTTCATTCACGGACAGGGTCATGAGACCCAGTACTTC. This codes for CASSFIHGQGHETQYF.